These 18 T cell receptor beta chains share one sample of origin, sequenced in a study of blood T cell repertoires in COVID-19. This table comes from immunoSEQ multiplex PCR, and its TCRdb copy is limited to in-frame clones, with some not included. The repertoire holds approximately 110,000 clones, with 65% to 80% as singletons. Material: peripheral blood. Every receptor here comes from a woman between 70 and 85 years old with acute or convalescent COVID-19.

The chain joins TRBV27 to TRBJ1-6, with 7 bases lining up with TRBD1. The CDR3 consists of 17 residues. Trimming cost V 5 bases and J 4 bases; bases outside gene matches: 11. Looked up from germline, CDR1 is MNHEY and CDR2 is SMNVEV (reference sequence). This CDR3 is CASSLKKGGSYNSPLHF. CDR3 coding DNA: TGTGCCAGCAGTCTCAAGAAAGGGGGCTCGTATAATTCACCCCTCCACTTT.

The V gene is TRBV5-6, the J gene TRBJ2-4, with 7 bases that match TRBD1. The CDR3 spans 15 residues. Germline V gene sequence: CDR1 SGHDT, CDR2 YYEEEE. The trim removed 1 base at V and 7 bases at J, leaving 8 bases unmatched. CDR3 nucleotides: TGTGCCAGCAGCTTGTTGGGACAACAGGGGAACATTCAGTACTTC. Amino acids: CASSLLGQQGNIQYF.

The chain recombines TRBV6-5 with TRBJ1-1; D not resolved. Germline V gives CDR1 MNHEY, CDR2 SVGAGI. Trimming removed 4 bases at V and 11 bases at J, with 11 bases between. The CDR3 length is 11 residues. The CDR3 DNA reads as TGTGCCAGCAGTTCGAGGACTTGGGCTTTCTTT. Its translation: CASSSRTWAFF.

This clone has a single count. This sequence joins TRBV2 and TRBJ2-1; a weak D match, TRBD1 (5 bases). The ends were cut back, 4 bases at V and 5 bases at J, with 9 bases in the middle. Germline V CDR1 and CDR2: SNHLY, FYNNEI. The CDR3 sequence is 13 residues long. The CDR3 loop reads CASSVGRDNEQFF. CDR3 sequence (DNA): TGTGCCAGCAGTGTAGGCAGGGACAATGAGCAGTTCTTC.

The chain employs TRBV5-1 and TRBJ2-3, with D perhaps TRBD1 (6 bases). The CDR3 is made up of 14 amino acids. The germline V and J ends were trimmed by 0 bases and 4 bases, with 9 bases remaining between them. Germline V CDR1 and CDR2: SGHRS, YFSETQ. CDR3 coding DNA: TGCGCCAGCAGCTTGGGGGACACGGCAGATACGCAGTATTTT. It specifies CASSLGDTADTQYF.

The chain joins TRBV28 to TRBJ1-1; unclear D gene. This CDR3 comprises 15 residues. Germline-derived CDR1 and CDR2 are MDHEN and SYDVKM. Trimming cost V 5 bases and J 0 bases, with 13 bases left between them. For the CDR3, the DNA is TGTGCCAGCAGTCCTTTGGAGGGTATGAACACTGAAGCTTTCTTT. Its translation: CASSPLEGMNTEAFF.

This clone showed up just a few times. The CDR3 region is CASSTRLAGHTGELFF. The CDR3 DNA reads TGTGCCAGCAGCACCCGACTAGCGGGGCACACCGGGGAGCTGTTTTTT. The V gene is TRBV11-3, the J gene TRBJ2-2; 11 bases are shared with TRBD2. Per germline, CDR1 SGHNT and CDR2 YENEEA. V was pared by 5 bases and J by 3 bases, with 5 bases of the junction left unmatched. This CDR3 is 16 amino acids long.

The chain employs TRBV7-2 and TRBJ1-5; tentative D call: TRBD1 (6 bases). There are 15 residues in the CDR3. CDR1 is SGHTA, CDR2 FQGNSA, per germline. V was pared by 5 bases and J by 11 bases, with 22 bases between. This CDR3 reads CASSLDSQNERSQHF. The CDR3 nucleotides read TGTGCCAGCAGCCTGGACAGCCAGAACGAGCGGTCCCAGCATTTT.

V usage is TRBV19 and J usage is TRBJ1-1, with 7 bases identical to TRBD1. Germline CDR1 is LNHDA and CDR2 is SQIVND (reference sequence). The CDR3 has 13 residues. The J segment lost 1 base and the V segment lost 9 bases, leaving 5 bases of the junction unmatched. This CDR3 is CASQTGPNTEAFF. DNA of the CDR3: TGTGCCAGCCAGACAGGGCCGAACACTGAAGCTTTCTTT.

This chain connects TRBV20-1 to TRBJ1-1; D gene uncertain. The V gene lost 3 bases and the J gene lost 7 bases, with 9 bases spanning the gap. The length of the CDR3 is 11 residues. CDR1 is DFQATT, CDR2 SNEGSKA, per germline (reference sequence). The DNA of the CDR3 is TGCAGTGCTAGGGAGATAGTTGAAGCTTTCTTT. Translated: CSAREIVEAFF.

Here the CDR3 DNA reads TGCGCCAGCAGCCAGACGGACACACCTACGGGAGATACGCAGTATTTT. Protein sequence: CASSQTDTPTGDTQYF. The chain employs TRBV4-1 and TRBJ2-3; TRBD1 is a possible D gene (5 bases). The V gene lost 3 bases and the J gene lost 5 bases, with 18 bases spanning the gap. The CDR3 loop spans 16 amino acids. CDR1 and CDR2 from the germline V gene are MGHRA and YSYEKL.

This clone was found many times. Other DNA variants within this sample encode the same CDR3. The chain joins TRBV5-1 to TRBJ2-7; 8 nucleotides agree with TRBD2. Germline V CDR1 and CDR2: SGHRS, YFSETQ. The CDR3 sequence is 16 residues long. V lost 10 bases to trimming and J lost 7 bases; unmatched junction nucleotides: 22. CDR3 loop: CARLSRRVGRGGEQYF. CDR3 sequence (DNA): TGCGCCCGCTTGAGCCGTCGGGTGGGCCGGGGGGGGGAGCAGTACTTC.

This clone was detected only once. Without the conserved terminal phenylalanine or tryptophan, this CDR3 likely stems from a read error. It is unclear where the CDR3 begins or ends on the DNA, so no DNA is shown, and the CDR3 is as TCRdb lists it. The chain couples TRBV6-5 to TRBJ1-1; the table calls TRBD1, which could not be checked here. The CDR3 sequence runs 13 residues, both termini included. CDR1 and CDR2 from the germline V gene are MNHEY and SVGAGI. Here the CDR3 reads CASSFSTGQGRRI.

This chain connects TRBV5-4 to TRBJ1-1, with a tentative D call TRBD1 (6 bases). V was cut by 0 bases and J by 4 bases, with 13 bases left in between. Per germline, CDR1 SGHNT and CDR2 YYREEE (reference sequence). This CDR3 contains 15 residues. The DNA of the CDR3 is TGTGCCAGCAGCTTGGCAGGGGTTGGGGGCACTGAAGCTTTCTTT. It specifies CASSLAGVGGTEAFF.

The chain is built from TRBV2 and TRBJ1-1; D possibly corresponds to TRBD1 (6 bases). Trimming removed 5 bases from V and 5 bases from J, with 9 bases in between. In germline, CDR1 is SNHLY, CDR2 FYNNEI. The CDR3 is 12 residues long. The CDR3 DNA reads TGTGCCAGCAGTAATGGACAGACTGAAGCTTTCTTT. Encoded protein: CASSNGQTEAFF.

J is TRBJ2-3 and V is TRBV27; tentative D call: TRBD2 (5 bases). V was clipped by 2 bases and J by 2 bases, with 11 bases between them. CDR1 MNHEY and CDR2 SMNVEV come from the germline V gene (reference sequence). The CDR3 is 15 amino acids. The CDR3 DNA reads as TGTGCCAGCAGTTTACGGACTTCAAACACAGATACGCAGTATTTT. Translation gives CASSLRTSNTDTQYF.

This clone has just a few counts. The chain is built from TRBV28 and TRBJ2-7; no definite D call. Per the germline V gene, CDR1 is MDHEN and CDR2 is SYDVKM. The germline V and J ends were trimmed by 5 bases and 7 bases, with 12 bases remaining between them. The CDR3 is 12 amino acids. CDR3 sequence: CASSPRVREQYF. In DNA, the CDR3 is TGTGCCAGCAGTCCCCGGGTTCGGGAGCAGTACTTC.

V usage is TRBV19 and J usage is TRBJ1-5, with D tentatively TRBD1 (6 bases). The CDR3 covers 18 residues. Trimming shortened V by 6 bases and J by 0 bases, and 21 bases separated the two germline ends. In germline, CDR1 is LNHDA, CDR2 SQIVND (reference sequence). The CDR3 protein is CASSPKHTGWLSNQPQHF. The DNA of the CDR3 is TGTGCCAGTAGCCCAAAACACACAGGGTGGCTTAGCAATCAGCCCCAGCATTTT.